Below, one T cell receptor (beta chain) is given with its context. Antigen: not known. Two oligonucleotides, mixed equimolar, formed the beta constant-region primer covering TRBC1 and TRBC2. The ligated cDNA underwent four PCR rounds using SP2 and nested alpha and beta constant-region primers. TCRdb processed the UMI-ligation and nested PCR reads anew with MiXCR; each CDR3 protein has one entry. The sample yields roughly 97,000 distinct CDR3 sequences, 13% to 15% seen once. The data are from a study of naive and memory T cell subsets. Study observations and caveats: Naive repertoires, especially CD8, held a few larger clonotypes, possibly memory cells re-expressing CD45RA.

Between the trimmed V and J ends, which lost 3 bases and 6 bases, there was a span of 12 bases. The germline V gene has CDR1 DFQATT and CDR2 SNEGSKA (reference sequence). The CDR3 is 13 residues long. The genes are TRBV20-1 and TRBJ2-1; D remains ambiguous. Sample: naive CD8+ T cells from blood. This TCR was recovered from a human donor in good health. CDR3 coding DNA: TGCAGTGCTAGGGCCGGGCTAGGCAATGAGCAGTTCTTC. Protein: CSARAGLGNEQFF.